This is a list of T cell receptor beta chains from one sample in a study of T cell responses to AZD1222 COVID-19 vaccine. The protocol was immunoSEQ multiplex PCR, while the TCRdb copy is restricted to in-frame clones and leaves out a portion. The repertoire holds more than 95,000 clones, with more than 75% as singletons. The sample in question was peripheral blood, obtained on day 0 of AZD1222 vaccination. These TCRs come from an adult in good health. Each CDR3 is given with its conserved first and last residue. D genes are given only for firm matches. Not every row has a clone size; where given, it reads once, few, many or a size class.

J gene: TRBJ2-1; D gene: .; clone size: .; V gene: TRBV2; CDR3 length: 13; CDR3 DNA: TGTGCCAGCAGTGAAGGGGTAGGCAATGAGCAGTTCTTC; CDR3 protein: CASSEGVGNEQFF
J gene: TRBJ2-1; D gene: TRBD2; clone size: .; V gene: TRBV7-6; CDR3 length: 16; CDR3 DNA: TGTGCCAGCAGCTTAGGAGCTAGCGGATTATACAATGAGCAGTTCTTC; CDR3 protein: CASSLGASGLYNEQFF
J gene: TRBJ2-1; D gene: TRBD2; clone size: .; V gene: TRBV19; CDR3 length: 15; CDR3 DNA: TGTGCCAGTAGTATAGGGACTAGCGGGAGCTATGAGCAGTTCTTC; CDR3 protein: CASSIGTSGSYEQFF
J gene: TRBJ2-3; D gene: .; clone size: .; V gene: TRBV9; CDR3 length: 16; CDR3 DNA: TGTGCCAGCAGCGTAGCTGCCGGGTCGGGCACAGATACGCAGTATTTT; CDR3 protein: CASSVAAGSGTDTQYF
J gene: TRBJ1-4; D gene: TRBD1; clone size: .; V gene: TRBV5-4; CDR3 length: 14; CDR3 DNA: TGTGCCAGCAGCTTAGGGACAGATAATGAAAAACTGTTTTTT; CDR3 protein: CASSLGTDNEKLFF
J gene: TRBJ2-2; D gene: .; clone size: .; V gene: TRBV10-1; CDR3 length: 15; CDR3 DNA: TGCGCCAGCAGTGAGTCGAGAGGGGACACCGGGGAGCTGTTTTTT; CDR3 protein: CASSESRGDTGELFF
J gene: TRBJ1-3; D gene: .; clone size: .; V gene: TRBV10-3; CDR3 length: 16; CDR3 DNA: TGTGCCATCCGGCGACAGGACCTTAGCTCTGGAAACACCATATATTTT; CDR3 protein: CAIRRQDLSSGNTIYF
J gene: TRBJ1-3; D gene: .; clone size: .; V gene: TRBV4-1; CDR3 length: 14; CDR3 DNA: TGCGCCAGCGCACAGGGACACTCTGGAAACACCATATATTTT; CDR3 protein: CASAQGHSGNTIYF
J gene: TRBJ1-3; D gene: .; clone size: .; V gene: TRBV7-8; CDR3 length: 14; CDR3 DNA: TGTGCCAGCTCCGGGCAGGGGCCTGGAAACACCATATATTTT; CDR3 protein: CASSGQGPGNTIYF
J gene: TRBJ1-2; D gene: TRBD1; clone size: few; V gene: TRBV5-4; CDR3 length: 14; CDR3 DNA: TGTGCCAGCAGCTCCCGGGACAGGGCCTATGGCTACACCTTC; CDR3 protein: CASSSRDRAYGYTF
J gene: TRBJ2-3; D gene: TRBD2; clone size: once; V gene: TRBV5-1; CDR3 length: 15; CDR3 DNA: TGCGCCAGCAGCCTAGCGGGAGGCTCCTCAGATACGCAGTATTTT; CDR3 protein: CASSLAGGSSDTQYF
J gene: TRBJ2-1; D gene: .; clone size: .; V gene: TRBV24-1; CDR3 length: 16; CDR3 DNA: TGTGCCACCAGTGATTCGTTGGGGACCGTAGACAATGAGCAGTTCTTC; CDR3 protein: CATSDSLGTVDNEQFF
J gene: TRBJ1-6; D gene: .; clone size: .; V gene: TRBV2; CDR3 length: 14; CDR3 DNA: TGTGCCAGCAATAGGGGAGCGGTTAATTCACCCCTCCACTTT; CDR3 protein: CASNRGAVNSPLHF
J gene: TRBJ2-4; D gene: .; clone size: .; V gene: TRBV2; CDR3 length: 13; CDR3 DNA: TGTGCCAGCAGCCCTGGGGCCAAAAACATTCAGTACTTC; CDR3 protein: CASSPGAKNIQYF
J gene: TRBJ2-1; D gene: .; clone size: .; V gene: TRBV2; CDR3 length: 13; CDR3 DNA: TGTGCCAGCAGTGAAGTTAGCAGCGATGAGCAGTTCTTC; CDR3 protein: CASSEVSSDEQFF
J gene: TRBJ1-6; D gene: .; clone size: .; V gene: TRBV21-1; CDR3 length: 19; CDR3 DNA: TGTGCCAGCAGCAAAGGGGGTTTGGAGGGGACGTCCTATAATTCACCCCTCCACTTT; CDR3 protein: CASSKGGLEGTSYNSPLHF
J gene: TRBJ2-3; D gene: .; clone size: .; V gene: TRBV24-1; CDR3 length: 15; CDR3 DNA: TGTGCCACCAGTGTGGGTTCGAGCGGTACAGATACGCAGTATTTT; CDR3 protein: CATSVGSSGTDTQYF
J gene: TRBJ2-4; D gene: TRBD2; clone size: .; V gene: TRBV28; CDR3 length: 17; CDR3 DNA: TGTGCCAGCAGTCTGCGGACTAGCGGAGTAGCCAAAAACATTCAGTACTTC; CDR3 protein: CASSLRTSGVAKNIQYF
J gene: TRBJ1-2; D gene: .; clone size: .; V gene: TRBV12-3/TRBV12-4; CDR3 length: 12; CDR3 DNA: TGTGCCAGCAGGGACCTCAATTGGGGCTACACCTTC; CDR3 protein: CASRDLNWGYTF
J gene: TRBJ2-3; D gene: TRBD2; clone size: .; V gene: TRBV29-1; CDR3 length: 15; CDR3 DNA: TGCAGCGTTGATGGACTCCCCGGGGGGACAGATACGCAGTATTTT; CDR3 protein: CSVDGLPGGTDTQYF
J gene: TRBJ2-7; D gene: TRBD2; clone size: .; V gene: TRBV4-1; CDR3 length: 14; CDR3 DNA: TGCGCCAGCAGCCTTAGCGGGAGTATCTACGAGCAGTACTTC; CDR3 protein: CASSLSGSIYEQYF
J gene: TRBJ2-1; D gene: .; clone size: .; V gene: TRBV10-2; CDR3 length: 15; CDR3 DNA: TGCGCCAGCAGTCCCCTTTTCTTAGCCTACAATGAGCAGTTCTTC; CDR3 protein: CASSPLFLAYNEQFF
J gene: TRBJ1-5; D gene: .; clone size: .; V gene: TRBV10-2; CDR3 length: 13; CDR3 DNA: TGCGCCAGCAGTGGATGGAGCAATCAGCCCCAGCATTTT; CDR3 protein: CASSGWSNQPQHF
J gene: TRBJ1-2; D gene: .; clone size: .; V gene: TRBV11-2; CDR3 length: 14; CDR3 DNA: TGTGCCAGCAGCCCGGGGACGTCCAGTGGTGGCTACACCTTC; CDR3 protein: CASSPGTSSGGYTF
J gene: TRBJ2-7; D gene: TRBD1; clone size: once; V gene: TRBV9; CDR3 length: 15; CDR3 DNA: TGTGCCAGCAGCGCCACCGGGACAGGGAGGTCCGAGCAGTACTTC; CDR3 protein: CASSATGTGRSEQYF
J gene: TRBJ1-5; D gene: .; clone size: .; V gene: TRBV3-1/TRBV3-2; CDR3 length: 16; CDR3 DNA: TGTGCCAGCAGCCAAGACAGACAGTCTCCGGTTCAGCCCCAGCATTTT; CDR3 protein: CASSQDRQSPVQPQHF
J gene: TRBJ2-5; D gene: .; clone size: .; V gene: TRBV14; CDR3 length: 14; CDR3 DNA: TGTGCCAGCAGCCCGAGTTTGGTAGGACAGACCCAGTACTTC; CDR3 protein: CASSPSLVGQTQYF
J gene: TRBJ1-2; D gene: TRBD1; clone size: .; V gene: TRBV9; CDR3 length: 13; CDR3 DNA: TGTGCCAGCAGCTCAGGACAGGGGGGCGGCTACACCTTC; CDR3 protein: CASSSGQGGGYTF
J gene: TRBJ1-1; D gene: .; clone size: .; V gene: TRBV10-3; CDR3 length: 16; CDR3 DNA: TGTGCCATCAGTGAGTCGAAGGGGACGGGAAGTATTGAAGCTTTCTTT; CDR3 protein: CAISESKGTGSIEAFF
J gene: TRBJ2-1; D gene: TRBD2; clone size: .; V gene: TRBV19; CDR3 length: 16; CDR3 DNA: TGTGCCAGTAGTGGTAGGACTAGCGGGAGCCTCAATGAGCAGTTCTTC; CDR3 protein: CASSGRTSGSLNEQFF
J gene: TRBJ2-1; D gene: TRBD1; clone size: .; V gene: TRBV28; CDR3 length: 18; CDR3 DNA: TGTGCCAGCAGTTTAGGCCGCGGCAGGGGGAGCTCCTACAATGAGCAGTTCTTC; CDR3 protein: CASSLGRGRGSSYNEQFF
J gene: TRBJ2-2; D gene: TRBD2; clone size: .; V gene: TRBV3-1/TRBV3-2; CDR3 length: 18; CDR3 DNA: TGTGCCAGCAGTTCCCCGGAACTAGCGGGAGGAAAGGCCGGGGAGCTGTTTTTT; CDR3 protein: CASSSPELAGGKAGELFF
J gene: TRBJ1-5; D gene: TRBD1; clone size: .; V gene: TRBV19; CDR3 length: 18; CDR3 DNA: TGTGCCAGTAGTATCATGCTCGGGACAGGGCCCTTTAGACAGCCCCAGCATTTT; CDR3 protein: CASSIMLGTGPFRQPQHF
J gene: TRBJ2-1; D gene: TRBD2; clone size: .; V gene: TRBV2; CDR3 length: 14; CDR3 DNA: TGTGCCAGCTTTGGCGGGAGCTCCTACAATGAGCAGTTCTTC; CDR3 protein: CASFGGSSYNEQFF
J gene: TRBJ2-1; D gene: TRBD2; clone size: once; V gene: TRBV5-5; CDR3 length: 16; CDR3 DNA: TGTGCCAGCAGCTTGCGGGGGGGAGCGGCGTTGAGTGAGCAGTTCTTC; CDR3 protein: CASSLRGGAALSEQFF
J gene: TRBJ1-6; D gene: .; clone size: .; V gene: TRBV6-6; CDR3 length: 15; CDR3 DNA: TGTGCCAGCAGTTACGGTGGGCAGGGAGGTTCACCCCTCCACTTT; CDR3 protein: CASSYGGQGGSPLHF
J gene: TRBJ2-3; D gene: .; clone size: .; V gene: TRBV19; CDR3 length: 18; CDR3 DNA: TGTGCCAGTAGTATAGATCCGAGGGTAACTTCTAGCACAGATACGCAGTATTTT; CDR3 protein: CASSIDPRVTSSTDTQYF
J gene: TRBJ2-7; D gene: TRBD2; clone size: .; V gene: TRBV5-1; CDR3 length: 14; CDR3 DNA: TGCGCCAGCAGTGGGACTAGCGGGAAAGGCGAGCAGTACTTC; CDR3 protein: CASSGTSGKGEQYF
J gene: TRBJ2-5; D gene: .; clone size: .; V gene: TRBV5-4; CDR3 length: 15; CDR3 DNA: TGTGCCAGCAGCCCAATCCTATCCGGCCGGGAGACCCAGTACTTC; CDR3 protein: CASSPILSGRETQYF
J gene: TRBJ1-2; D gene: TRBD1; clone size: .; V gene: TRBV16; CDR3 length: 14; CDR3 DNA: TGTGCCAGCAGCCCGGAGACAGGGGACTATGGCTACACCTTC; CDR3 protein: CASSPETGDYGYTF
J gene: TRBJ2-7; D gene: TRBD1; clone size: .; V gene: TRBV27; CDR3 length: 13; CDR3 DNA: TGTGCCAGCAGTATCAATCGACAGGGCGAGCAGTACTTC; CDR3 protein: CASSINRQGEQYF
J gene: TRBJ2-1; D gene: .; clone size: .; V gene: TRBV11-2; CDR3 length: 15; CDR3 DNA: TGTGCCAGCAGCTTCCTAGCGTCAAAGGTCGATGAGCAGTTCTTC; CDR3 protein: CASSFLASKVDEQFF
J gene: TRBJ2-7; D gene: TRBD1; clone size: .; V gene: TRBV18; CDR3 length: 15; CDR3 DNA: TGTGCCAGCTCACCCGGACAGGGAATAGTCTACGAGCAGTACTTC; CDR3 protein: CASSPGQGIVYEQYF
J gene: TRBJ2-1; D gene: .; clone size: .; V gene: TRBV6-2/TRBV6-3; CDR3 length: 13; CDR3 DNA: TGTGCCAGCAGTCTGGGGAGTGGGAATGAGCAGTTCTTC; CDR3 protein: CASSLGSGNEQFF
J gene: TRBJ2-5; D gene: TRBD2; clone size: few; V gene: TRBV15; CDR3 length: 19; CDR3 DNA: TGTGCCACCAGCAGAGATGAGTGGGAGCGGGAGCAGTACCAAGAGACCCAGTACTTC; CDR3 protein: CATSRDEWEREQYQETQYF
J gene: TRBJ2-3; D gene: TRBD2; clone size: once; V gene: TRBV11-3; CDR3 length: 17; CDR3 DNA: TGTGCCAGCAGCTTAGATCCCCCCGGGGGGTACACAGATACGCAGTATTTT; CDR3 protein: CASSLDPPGGYTDTQYF
J gene: TRBJ2-7; D gene: TRBD1; clone size: .; V gene: TRBV5-4; CDR3 length: 14; CDR3 DNA: TGTGCCAGCAGCACCCCGGGACAGGGCCTCGAGCAGTACTTC; CDR3 protein: CASSTPGQGLEQYF
J gene: TRBJ2-2; D gene: TRBD2; clone size: .; V gene: TRBV6-5; CDR3 length: 15; CDR3 DNA: TGTGCCAGCAGCTCCCTAGCGGGAGGGTCCGGGGAGCTGTTTTTT; CDR3 protein: CASSSLAGGSGELFF